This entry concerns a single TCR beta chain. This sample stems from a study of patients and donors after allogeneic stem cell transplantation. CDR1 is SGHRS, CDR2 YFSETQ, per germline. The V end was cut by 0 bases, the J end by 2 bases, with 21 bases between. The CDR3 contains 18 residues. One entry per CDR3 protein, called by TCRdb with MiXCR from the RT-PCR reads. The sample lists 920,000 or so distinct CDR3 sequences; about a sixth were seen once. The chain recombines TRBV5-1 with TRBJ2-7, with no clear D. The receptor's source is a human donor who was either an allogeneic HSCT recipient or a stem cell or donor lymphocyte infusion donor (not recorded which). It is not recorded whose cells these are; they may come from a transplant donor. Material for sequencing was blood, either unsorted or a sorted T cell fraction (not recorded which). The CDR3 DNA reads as TGCGCCAGCAGCTTGGAGTCCTTTCTAGGACGTGCGACCTACGAGCAGTACTTC. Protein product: CASSLESFLGRATYEQYF.